This T cell receptor (beta chain) stems from a study of blood T cells in healthy people across ages. The wider study: There was about one barcoded beta molecule captured by template switching per two T cells. Study-level findings and limits: Long-lived donors carried more naive CD4+ cells and greater diversity than aged donors. Samples with more naive T cells showed higher observed beta diversity.

This CDR3 is 15 amino acids long. Per germline, CDR1 SQVTM and CDR2 ANQGSEA. J was trimmed by 0 bases and V by 4 bases; bases with no gene match: 6. With respect to this clonotype: No antigen is known for it.

The use of a sample-barcoded 5' primer and a J-beta primer mix characterized a second PCR of roughly 6 to 12 cycles. TCRdb itself ran the 5' RACE reads through MiXCR, one entry per CDR3 protein. The sample includes over 700,000 distinct CDR3 sequences, roughly 53% seen only once; the top ten take around 41%. The chain uses TRBV29-1 and TRBJ1-5; TRBD1 agrees at 7 bases. Material: blood. The TCR was taken from a man aged 80 or over in good health. The DNA for the CDR3 is TGCAGCGTTGGGTCGGGACAGAATAGCAATCAGCCCCAGCATTTT. As protein: CSVGSGQNSNQPQHF. The full variable domain, completed using reference TRBV29-1 and TRBJ1-5, is SAVISQKPSRDICQRGTSLTIQCQVDSQVTMMFWYRQQPGQSLTLIATANQGSEATYESGFVIDKFPISRPNLTFSTLTVSNMSPEDSSIYLCSVGSGQNSNQPQHFGDGTRLSIL.